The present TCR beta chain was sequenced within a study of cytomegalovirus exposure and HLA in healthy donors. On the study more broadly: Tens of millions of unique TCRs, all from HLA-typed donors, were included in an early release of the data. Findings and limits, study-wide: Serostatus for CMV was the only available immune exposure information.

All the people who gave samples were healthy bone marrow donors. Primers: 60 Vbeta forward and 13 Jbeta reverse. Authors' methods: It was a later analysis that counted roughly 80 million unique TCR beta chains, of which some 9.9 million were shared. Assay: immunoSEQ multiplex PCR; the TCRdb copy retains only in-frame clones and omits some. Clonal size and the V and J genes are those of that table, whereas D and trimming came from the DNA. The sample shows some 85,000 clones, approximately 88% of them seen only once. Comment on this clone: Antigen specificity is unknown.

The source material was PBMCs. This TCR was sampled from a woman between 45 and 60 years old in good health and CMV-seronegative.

The CDR3 region is CASSQGGSRSYNEQFF. In DNA form, the CDR3 reads TGTGCCAGCAGCCAGGGGGGCTCCCGTTCCTACAATGAGCAGTTCTTC. The rearrangement joins TRBV7-2 to TRBJ2-1; D might be TRBD1 (7 bases). The CDR3 has 16 amino acids. From germline, CDR1 is SGHTA and CDR2 FQGNSA. Trimming removed 5 bases from V and 1 base from J, with 15 bases in between.